A selection of T cell receptor beta chains follows, all from one sample in a study of blood T cells in healthy people across ages. TCRdb reprocessed the 5' RACE reads via MiXCR and lists one record per CDR3 protein. The sample yields around 970,000 distinct CDR3 sequences, roughly 47% seen once. Sequenced material: blood. Every receptor here comes from a woman between 55 and 75 years old in good health. Both conserved end residues are part of each CDR3. The order of the fields is J gene, V gene, CDR3 protein.

>.|TRBV28
CASSLAEAAGAYEQYF
>TRBJ1-1|TRBV28
CASISTEAFF
>TRBJ2-1|TRBV12-3/TRBV12-4
CASSFLGSGESGRGNEQFF
>TRBJ2-3|TRBV15
CATSRGEVDFSTDTQYF
>TRBJ1-5|TRBV12-3/TRBV12-4
CASSLGQLDQPQHF
>TRBJ2-5|TRBV5-1
CASSLVTSGRSQETQYF
>TRBJ2-1|TRBV9
CASSLGTSGRSSYNEQFF
>TRBJ2-3|TRBV5-6
CASSSTGARDTQYF
>TRBJ1-2|TRBV12-3/TRBV12-4
CASSPRQGSLYGYTF
>TRBJ2-1|TRBV5-1
CASSPGLSSYNEQFF
>TRBJ2-5|TRBV25-1
CASSVFSEQETQYF
>TRBJ1-1|TRBV28
CASSSPGDSPLGEAFF
>TRBJ2-5|TRBV5-4
CASSPRDEETQYF
>TRBJ1-2|TRBV12-3/TRBV12-4
CASRSVFLRGYTF
>TRBJ2-3|TRBV2
CASRMGGARDTQYF
>TRBJ2-5|TRBV12-3/TRBV12-4
CASSSSSRSETQYF
>TRBJ2-7|TRBV28
CASMGGRAYEQYF
>TRBJ2-3|TRBV20-1
CSATGRASTDTQYF
>TRBJ1-2|TRBV7-2
CASSLVGGGRSYGYTF
>TRBJ2-3|TRBV29-1
CSATRTGTTDTQYF
>TRBJ2-3|TRBV5-1
CASSLLAGDLDTQYF
>TRBJ2-7|TRBV3-1
CASSQDLQGAYEQYF
>TRBJ1-5|TRBV7-9
CASSSGQGTNQPQHF
>TRBJ2-7|TRBV28
CASSTLLEMSSYEQYF
>TRBJ1-1|TRBV20-1
CSAREDPDTEAFF
>TRBJ2-7|TRBV2
CASSHGRLAGDRYEQYF
>TRBJ1-2|TRBV20-1
CSASSPGTGRYGYTF
>TRBJ2-7|TRBV28
CASSLKTGGPYEQYF
>TRBJ2-3|TRBV20-1
CSAKPPISSTDTQYF
>TRBJ2-7|TRBV7-2
CASSLAQSRVGFYEQYF
>TRBJ2-7|TRBV29-1
CSVLGGDVSYEQYF
>TRBJ2-3|TRBV27
CASSLGVLGTDTQYF
>TRBJ2-7|TRBV13
CASSLGLGTSGRPWEQYF
>TRBJ2-3|TRBV11-2
CASSREREPSTDTQYF
>.|TRBV5-1
CASSPRTNEQYF